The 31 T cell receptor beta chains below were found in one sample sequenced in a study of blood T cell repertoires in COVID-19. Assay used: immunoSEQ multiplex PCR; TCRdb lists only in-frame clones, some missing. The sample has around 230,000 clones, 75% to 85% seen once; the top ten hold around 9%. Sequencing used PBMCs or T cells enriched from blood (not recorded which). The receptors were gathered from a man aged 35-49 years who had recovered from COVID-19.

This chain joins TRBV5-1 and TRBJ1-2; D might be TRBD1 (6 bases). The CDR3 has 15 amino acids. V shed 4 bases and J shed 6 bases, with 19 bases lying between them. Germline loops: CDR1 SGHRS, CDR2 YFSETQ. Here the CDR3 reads CASSPPGGGQNGYTF. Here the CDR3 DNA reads TGCGCCAGCAGCCCACCTGGGGGGGGGCAGAATGGCTACACCTTC.

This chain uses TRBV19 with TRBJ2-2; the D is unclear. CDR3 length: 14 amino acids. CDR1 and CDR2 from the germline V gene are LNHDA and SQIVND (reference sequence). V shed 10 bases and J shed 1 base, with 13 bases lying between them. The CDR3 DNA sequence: TGTGCCACTACAGAAGTTTTGAACACCGGGGAGCTGTTTTTT. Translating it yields CATTEVLNTGELFF.

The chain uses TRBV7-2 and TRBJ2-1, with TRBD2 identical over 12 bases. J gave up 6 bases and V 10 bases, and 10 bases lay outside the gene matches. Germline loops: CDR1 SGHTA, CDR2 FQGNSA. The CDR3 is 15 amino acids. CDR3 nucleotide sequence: TGTGCCACCATAAGGACTAGCGGGGTCCCCAATGAGCAGTTCTTC. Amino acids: CATIRTSGVPNEQFF. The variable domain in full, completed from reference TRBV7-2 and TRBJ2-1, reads GAGVSQSPSNKVTEKGKDVELRCDPISGHTALYWYRQSLGQGLEFLIYFQGNSAPDKSGLPSDRFSAERTGGSVSTLTIQRTQQEDSAVYLCATIRTSGVPNEQFFGPGTRLTVL.

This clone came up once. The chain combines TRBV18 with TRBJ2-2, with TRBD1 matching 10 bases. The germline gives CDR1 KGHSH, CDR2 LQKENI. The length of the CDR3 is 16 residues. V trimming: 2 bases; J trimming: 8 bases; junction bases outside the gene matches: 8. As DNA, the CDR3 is TGTGCCAGCTCACCAGAAAGACAGGGGGCCAGAGGGGAGCTGTTTTTT. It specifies CASSPERQGARGELFF.

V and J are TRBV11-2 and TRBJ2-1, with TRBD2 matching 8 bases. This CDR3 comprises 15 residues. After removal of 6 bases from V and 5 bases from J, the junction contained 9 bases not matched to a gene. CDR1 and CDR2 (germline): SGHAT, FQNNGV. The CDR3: CASRKSSGVNNEQFF. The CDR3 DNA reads TGTGCCAGCAGAAAGAGTAGCGGGGTCAACAATGAGCAGTTCTTC.

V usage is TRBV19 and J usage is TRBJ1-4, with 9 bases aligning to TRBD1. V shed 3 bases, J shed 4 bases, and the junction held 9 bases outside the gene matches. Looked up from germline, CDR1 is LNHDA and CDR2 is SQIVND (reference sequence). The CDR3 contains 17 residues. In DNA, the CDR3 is TGTGCCAGTAGTATCGGACAGGGGATGGGGGTTAATGAAAAACTGTTTTTT. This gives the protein CASSIGQGMGVNEKLFF.

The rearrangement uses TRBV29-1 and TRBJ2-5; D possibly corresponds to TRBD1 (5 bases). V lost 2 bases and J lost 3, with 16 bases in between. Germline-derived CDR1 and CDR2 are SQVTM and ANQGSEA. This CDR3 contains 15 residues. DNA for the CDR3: TGCAGCGTTGAATGGGGCAGGGTTGTGGAAGAGACCCAGTACTTC. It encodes CSVEWGRVVEETQYF.

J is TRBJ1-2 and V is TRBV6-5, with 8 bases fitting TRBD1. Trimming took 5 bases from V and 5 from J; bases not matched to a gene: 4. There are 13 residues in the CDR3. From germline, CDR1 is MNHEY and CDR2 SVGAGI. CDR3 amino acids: CASSRTGGYGYTF. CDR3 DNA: TGTGCCAGCAGTCGCACAGGGGGATATGGCTACACCTTC.

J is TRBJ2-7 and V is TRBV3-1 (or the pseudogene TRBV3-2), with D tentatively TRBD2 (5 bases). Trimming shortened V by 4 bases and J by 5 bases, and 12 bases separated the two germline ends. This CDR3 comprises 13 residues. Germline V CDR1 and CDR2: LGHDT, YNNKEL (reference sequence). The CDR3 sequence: CASSLMGADEQYF. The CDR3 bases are TGTGCCAGCAGCCTTATGGGAGCCGACGAGCAGTACTTC.

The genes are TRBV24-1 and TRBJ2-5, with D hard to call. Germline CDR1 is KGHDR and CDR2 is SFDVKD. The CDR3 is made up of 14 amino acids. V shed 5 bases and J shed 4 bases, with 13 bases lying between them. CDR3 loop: CATSVDNPGETQYF. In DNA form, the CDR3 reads TGTGCCACCAGTGTAGACAACCCCGGAGAGACCCAGTACTTC.

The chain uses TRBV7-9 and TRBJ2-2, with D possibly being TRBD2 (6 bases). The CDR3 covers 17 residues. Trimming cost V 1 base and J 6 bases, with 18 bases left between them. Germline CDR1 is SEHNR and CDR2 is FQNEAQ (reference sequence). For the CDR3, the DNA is TGTGCCAGCAGCTTAGGATCTTCGGTGGGACTCCCCGGGGAGCTGTTTTTT. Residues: CASSLGSSVGLPGELFF.

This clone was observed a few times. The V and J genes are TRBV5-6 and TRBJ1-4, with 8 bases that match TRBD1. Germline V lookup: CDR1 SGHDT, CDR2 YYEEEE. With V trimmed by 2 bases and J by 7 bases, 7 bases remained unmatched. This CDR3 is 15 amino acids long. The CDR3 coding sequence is TGTGCCAGCAGCTTTAGGACAGGGTCGAGTGAAAAACTGTTTTTT. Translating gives CASSFRTGSSEKLFF.

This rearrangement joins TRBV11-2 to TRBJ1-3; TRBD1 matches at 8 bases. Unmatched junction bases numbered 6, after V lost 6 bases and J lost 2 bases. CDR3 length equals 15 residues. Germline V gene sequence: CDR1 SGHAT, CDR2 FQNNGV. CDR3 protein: CASRPGTGTGNTIYF. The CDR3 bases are TGTGCCAGCAGACCCGGGACAGGAACTGGAAACACCATATATTTT.

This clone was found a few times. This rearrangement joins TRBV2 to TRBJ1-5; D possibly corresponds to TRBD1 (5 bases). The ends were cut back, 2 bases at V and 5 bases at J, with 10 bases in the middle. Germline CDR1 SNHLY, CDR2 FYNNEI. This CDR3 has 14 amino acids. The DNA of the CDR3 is TGTGCCAGCAGTGAAAGGGGCAGACATCAGCCCCAGCATTTT. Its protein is CASSERGRHQPQHF.

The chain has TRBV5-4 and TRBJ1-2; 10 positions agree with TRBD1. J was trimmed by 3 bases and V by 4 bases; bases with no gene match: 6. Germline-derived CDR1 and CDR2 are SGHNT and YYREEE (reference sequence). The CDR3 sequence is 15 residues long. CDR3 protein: CASSQKTGGHYGYTF. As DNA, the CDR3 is TGTGCCAGCAGCCAAAAGACAGGGGGCCACTATGGCTACACCTTC.

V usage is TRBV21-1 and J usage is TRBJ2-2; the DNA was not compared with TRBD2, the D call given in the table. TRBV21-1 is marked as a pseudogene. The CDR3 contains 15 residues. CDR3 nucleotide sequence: TGTGCCAGCATCGGACTAGATTCGGACACCGGGGAGCTGTTTTTT. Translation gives CASIGLDSDTGELFF.

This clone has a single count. The CDR3 DNA sequence: TGTGCCAGCAGCCCCGACAGGGGGCGATGGAATGAGCAGTTCTTC. Protein sequence: CASSPDRGRWNEQFF. The V call is TRBV7-2, the J call TRBJ2-1, with 10 bases aligning to TRBD1. The CDR3 sequence is 15 residues long. V lost 5 bases to trimming and J lost 7 bases; unmatched junction nucleotides: 8. Germline lookup yields CDR1 SGHTA and CDR2 FQGNSA.

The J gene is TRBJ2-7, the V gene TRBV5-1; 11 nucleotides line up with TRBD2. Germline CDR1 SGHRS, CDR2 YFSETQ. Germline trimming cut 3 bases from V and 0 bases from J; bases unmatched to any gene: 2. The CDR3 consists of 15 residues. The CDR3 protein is CASSWGLADSYEQYF. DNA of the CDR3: TGCGCCAGCAGCTGGGGACTAGCGGACTCCTACGAGCAGTACTTC.

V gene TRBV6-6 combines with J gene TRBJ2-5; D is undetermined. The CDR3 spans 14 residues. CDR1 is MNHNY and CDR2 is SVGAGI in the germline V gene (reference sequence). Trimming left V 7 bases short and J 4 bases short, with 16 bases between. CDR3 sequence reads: CASTPPVAAETQYF. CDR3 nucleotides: TGTGCCAGCACACCGCCTGTAGCAGCAGAGACCCAGTACTTC.

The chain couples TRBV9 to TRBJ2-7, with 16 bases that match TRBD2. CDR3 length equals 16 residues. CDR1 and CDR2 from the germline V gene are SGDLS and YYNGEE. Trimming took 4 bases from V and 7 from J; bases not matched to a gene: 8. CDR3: CASSTGLAGGPGEQYF. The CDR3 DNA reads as TGTGCCAGCAGCACGGGACTAGCGGGAGGGCCGGGTGAGCAGTACTTC.

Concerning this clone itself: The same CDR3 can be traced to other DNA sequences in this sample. In DNA, the CDR3 is TGTGCCACCAGCAGGGGACTGGGGAACACTGAAGCTTTCTTT. This translates into CATSRGLGNTEAFF. The chain carries TRBV15 and TRBJ1-1; D is possibly TRBD1 (5 bases). Trimming pared 3 bases from V and 1 base from J, leaving 9 bases between. This CDR3 contains 14 residues. Germline-derived CDR1 and CDR2 are LNHNV and YYDKDF (reference sequence).

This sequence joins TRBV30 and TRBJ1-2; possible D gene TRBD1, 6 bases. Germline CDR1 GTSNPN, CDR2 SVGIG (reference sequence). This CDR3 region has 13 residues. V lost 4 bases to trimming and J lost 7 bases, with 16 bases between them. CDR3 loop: CAWIYSHRAGYTF. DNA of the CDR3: TGTGCCTGGATCTATAGCCACAGGGCTGGCTACACCTTC. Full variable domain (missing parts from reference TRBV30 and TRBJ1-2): SQTIHQWPATLVQPVGSPLSLECTVEGTSNPNLYWYRQAAGRGLQLLFYSVGIGQISSEVPQNLSASRPQDRQFILSSKKLLLSDSGFYLCAWIYSHRAGYTFGSGTRLTVV.

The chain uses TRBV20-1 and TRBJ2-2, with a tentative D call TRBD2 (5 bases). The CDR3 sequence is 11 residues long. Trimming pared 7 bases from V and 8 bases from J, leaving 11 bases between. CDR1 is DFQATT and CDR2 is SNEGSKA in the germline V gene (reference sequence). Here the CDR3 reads CSGLREGELFF. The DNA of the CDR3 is TGCAGTGGATTGAGGGAAGGGGAGCTGTTTTTT.

CDR3 in DNA: TGTGCCAGCAGTGAAAGCGCGGGGGGACAGGGGGTAAACGAGCAGTACTTC. It specifies CASSESAGGQGVNEQYF. This chain links TRBV2 with TRBJ2-7; 11 positions match TRBD1. J lost 5 bases, V lost 2 bases, and 11 bases had no gene match. Germline values: CDR1 SNHLY, CDR2 FYNNEI. This CDR3 comprises 17 residues.

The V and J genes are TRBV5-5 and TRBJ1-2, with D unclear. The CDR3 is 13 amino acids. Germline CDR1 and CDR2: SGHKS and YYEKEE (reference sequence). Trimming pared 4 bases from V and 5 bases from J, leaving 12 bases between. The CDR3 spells CASSARQTYGYTF. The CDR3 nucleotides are TGTGCCAGCAGCGCGAGGCAGACTTATGGCTACACCTTC.

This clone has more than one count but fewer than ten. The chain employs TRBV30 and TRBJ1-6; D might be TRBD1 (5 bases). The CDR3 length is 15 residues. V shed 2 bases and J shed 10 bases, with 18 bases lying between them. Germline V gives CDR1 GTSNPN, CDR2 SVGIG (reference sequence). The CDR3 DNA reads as TGTGCCTGGAGTTTAATCGCAGGGTCAAAATCACCCCTCCACTTT. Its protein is CAWSLIAGSKSPLHF.

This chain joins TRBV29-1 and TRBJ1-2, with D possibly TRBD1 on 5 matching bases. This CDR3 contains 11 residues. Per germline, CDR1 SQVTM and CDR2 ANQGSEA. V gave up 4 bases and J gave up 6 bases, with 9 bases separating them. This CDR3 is CSVVQENGYTF. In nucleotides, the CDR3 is TGCAGCGTTGTACAGGAAAATGGCTACACCTTC. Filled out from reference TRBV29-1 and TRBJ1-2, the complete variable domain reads SAVISQKPSRDICQRGTSLTIQCQVDSQVTMMFWYRQQPGQSLTLIATANQGSEATYESGFVIDKFPISRPNLTFSTLTVSNMSPEDSSIYLCSVVQENGYTFGSGTRLTVV.

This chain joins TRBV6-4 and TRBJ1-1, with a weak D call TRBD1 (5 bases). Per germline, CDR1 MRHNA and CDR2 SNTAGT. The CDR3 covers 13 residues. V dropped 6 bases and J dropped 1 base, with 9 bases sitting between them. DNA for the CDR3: TGTGCCAGCAGCTTTGACAGGAACACTGAAGCTTTCTTT. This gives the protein CASSFDRNTEAFF.

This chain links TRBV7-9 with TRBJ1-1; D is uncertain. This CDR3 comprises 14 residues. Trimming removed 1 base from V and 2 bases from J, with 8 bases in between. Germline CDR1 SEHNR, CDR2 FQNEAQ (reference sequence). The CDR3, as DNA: TGTGCCAGCAGCTTAGGGAGGACCAACACTGAAGCTTTCTTT. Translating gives CASSLGRTNTEAFF.

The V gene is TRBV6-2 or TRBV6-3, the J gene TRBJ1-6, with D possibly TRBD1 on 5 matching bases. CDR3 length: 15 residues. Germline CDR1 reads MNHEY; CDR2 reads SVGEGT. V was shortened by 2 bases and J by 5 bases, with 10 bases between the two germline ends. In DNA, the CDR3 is TGTGCCAGCAGTTACCAGGGAGGGAATAATTCACCCCTCCACTTT. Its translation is CASSYQGGNNSPLHF.

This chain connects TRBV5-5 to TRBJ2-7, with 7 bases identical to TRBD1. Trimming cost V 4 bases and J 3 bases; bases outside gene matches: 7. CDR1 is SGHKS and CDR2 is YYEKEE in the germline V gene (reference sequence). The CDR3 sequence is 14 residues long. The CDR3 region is CASSLGTDRYEQYF. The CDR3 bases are TGTGCCAGCAGCCTCGGGACAGACCGCTACGAGCAGTACTTC.